Sequencing of this T cell receptor beta chain was carried out in a study of breast tumors, draining lymph nodes, adjacent tissues. Study-level points and caveats: Tumor repertoires ranked between lymph nodes and nontumor tissue in diversity, with V and J gene preferences. Tumor and nontumor repertoires were significantly more similar in luminal-like than in basal-like breast cancer. Data fit most tumor T cells coming from lymph node, expanding in tumor.

Germline lookup yields CDR1 KGHDR and CDR2 SFDVKD. This CDR3 is 16 amino acids long. V lost 4 bases, J lost 2 bases, and 15 bases lay in between. TCRdb re-called the multiplex PCR reads through MiXCR, storing one row per CDR3 protein. Of roughly 13,000 distinct CDR3 sequences listed, around 59% are singletons. As to this clonotype: What it recognizes is unknown.

Sequenced: tumor-adjacent breast tissue. The clonotype was recovered from a female donor with breast cancer. Some clones in this sample may be carry-over from other donors' samples. The chain links TRBV24-1 to TRBJ2-3; D uncertain. The CDR3 sequence: CATSDASVLLTDTQYF. CDR3 bases: TGTGCCACCAGTGACGCTTCGGTGCTTCTCACAGATACGCAGTATTTT.